Described below is a single T cell receptor (beta chain) sequence and its context. Germline V lookup: CDR1 LNHDA, CDR2 SQIVND (reference sequence). Germline trimming cut 4 bases from V and 9 bases from J; bases unmatched to any gene: 5. The length of the CDR3 is 14 residues. The sample belongs to a study of T cells in Graves' hyperthyroidism and ophthalmopathy. TCR beta CDR3 regions were amplified from RNA transcripts. Researchers ran a first-round RT-PCR on the TCR CDR3 using the HTBI primer set. TCRdb reprocessed the multiplex PCR reads with MiXCR, giving one entry per CDR3 protein. The sample includes hundreds of thousands of distinct CDR3 sequences, approximately 15% of them seen just once.

The specimen was blood. This sequence originates from a woman aged 45-65 years with Graves' ophthalmopathy. The gene calls are TRBV19 and TRBJ2-1; 11 bases are a match to TRBD2. CDR3 sequence: CASSKLAGVGEQFF. The CDR3 DNA is TGTGCCAGTAGTAAACTAGCGGGAGTCGGTGAGCAGTTCTTC.